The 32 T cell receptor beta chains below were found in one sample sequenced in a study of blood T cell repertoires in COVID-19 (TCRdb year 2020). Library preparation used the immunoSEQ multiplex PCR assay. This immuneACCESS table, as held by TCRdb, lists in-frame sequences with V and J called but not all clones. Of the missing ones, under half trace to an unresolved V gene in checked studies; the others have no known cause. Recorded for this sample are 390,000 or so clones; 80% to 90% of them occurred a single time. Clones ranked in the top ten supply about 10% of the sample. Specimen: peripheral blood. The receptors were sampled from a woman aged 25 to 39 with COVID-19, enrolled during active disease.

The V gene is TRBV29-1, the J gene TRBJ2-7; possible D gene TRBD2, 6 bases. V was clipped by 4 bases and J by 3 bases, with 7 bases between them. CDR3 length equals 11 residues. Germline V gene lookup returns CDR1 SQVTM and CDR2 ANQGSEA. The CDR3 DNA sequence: TGCAGCGTTGCGGGAGACTACGAGCAGTACTTC. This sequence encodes CSVAGDYEQYF.

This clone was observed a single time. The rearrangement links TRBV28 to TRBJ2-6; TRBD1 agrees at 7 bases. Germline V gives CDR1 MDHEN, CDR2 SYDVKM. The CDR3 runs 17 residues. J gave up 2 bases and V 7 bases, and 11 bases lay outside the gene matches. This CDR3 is CASTNPTGRAGANVLTF. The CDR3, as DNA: TGTGCCAGCACCAACCCGACAGGGCGAGCTGGGGCCAACGTCCTGACTTTC. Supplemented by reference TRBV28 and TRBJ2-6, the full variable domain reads DVKVTQSSRYLVKRTGEKVFLECVQDMDHENMFWYRQDPGLGLRLIYFSYDVKMKEKGDIPEGYSVSREKKERFSLILESASTNQTSMYLCASTNPTGRAGANVLTFGAGSRLTVL.

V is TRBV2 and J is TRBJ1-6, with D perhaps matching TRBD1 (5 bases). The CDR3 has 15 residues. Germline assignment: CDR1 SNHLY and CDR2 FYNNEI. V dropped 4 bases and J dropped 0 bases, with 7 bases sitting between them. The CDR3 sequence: CASSAGRSYNSPLHF. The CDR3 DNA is TGTGCCAGCAGTGCAGGGCGCTCCTATAATTCACCCCTCCACTTT. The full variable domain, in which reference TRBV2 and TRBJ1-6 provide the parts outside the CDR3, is EPEVTQTPSHQVTQMGQEVILRCVPISNHLYFYWYRQILGQKVEFLVSFYNNEISEKSEIFDDQFSVERPDGSNFTLKIRSTKLEDSAMYFCASSAGRSYNSPLHFGNGTRLTVT.

The CDR3 is CASSRGGRNTQYF. The CDR3 DNA sequence: TGTGCCAGTAGCCGGGGAGGGCGGAATACGCAGTATTTT. V is TRBV19 and J is TRBJ2-3, with TRBD2 matching over 7 bases. The CDR3 totals 13 residues. V was clipped by 6 bases and J by 7 bases; unmatched bases: 7. Per the germline V gene, CDR1 is LNHDA and CDR2 is SQIVND (reference sequence). Drawing the rest from reference TRBV19 and TRBJ2-3, the complete variable domain is DGGITQSPKYLFRKEGQNVTLSCEQNLNHDAMYWYRQDPGQGLRLIYYSQIVNDFQKGDIAEGYSVSREKKESFPLTVTSAQKNPTAFYLCASSRGGRNTQYFGPGTRLTVL.

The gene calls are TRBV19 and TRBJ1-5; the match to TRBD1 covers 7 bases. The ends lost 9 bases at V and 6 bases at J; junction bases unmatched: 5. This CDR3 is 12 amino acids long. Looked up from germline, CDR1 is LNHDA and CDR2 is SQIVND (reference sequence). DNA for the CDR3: TGTGCCAGCCGGGACAGCGCTCAGCCCCAGCATTTT. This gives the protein CASRDSAQPQHF. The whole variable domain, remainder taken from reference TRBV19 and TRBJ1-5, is DGGITQSPKYLFRKEGQNVTLSCEQNLNHDAMYWYRQDPGQGLRLIYYSQIVNDFQKGDIAEGYSVSREKKESFPLTVTSAQKNPTAFYLCASRDSAQPQHFGDGTRLSIL.

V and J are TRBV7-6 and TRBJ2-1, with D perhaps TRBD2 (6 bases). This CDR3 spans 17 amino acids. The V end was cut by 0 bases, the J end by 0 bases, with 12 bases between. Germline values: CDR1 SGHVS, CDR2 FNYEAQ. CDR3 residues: CASSLAPGGVSYNEQFF. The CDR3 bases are TGTGCCAGCAGCTTAGCGCCGGGCGGGGTCTCCTACAATGAGCAGTTCTTC.

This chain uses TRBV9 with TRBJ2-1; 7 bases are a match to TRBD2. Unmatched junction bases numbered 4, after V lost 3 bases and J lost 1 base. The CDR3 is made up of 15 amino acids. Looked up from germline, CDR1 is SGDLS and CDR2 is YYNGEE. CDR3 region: CASSGASGSYNEQFF. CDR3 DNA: TGTGCCAGCAGCGGGGCTAGCGGATCCTACAATGAGCAGTTCTTC.

The CDR3 sequence: CASSQVSSGDEQFF. In nucleotides, the CDR3 is TGCGCCAGCAGCCAAGTATCGAGCGGGGATGAGCAGTTCTTC. This chain links TRBV4-1 with TRBJ2-1, with 7 bases fitting TRBD2. The CDR3 runs to 14 residues. The ends lost 1 base at V and 8 bases at J; junction bases unmatched: 5. CDR1 MGHRA and CDR2 YSYEKL come from the germline V gene.

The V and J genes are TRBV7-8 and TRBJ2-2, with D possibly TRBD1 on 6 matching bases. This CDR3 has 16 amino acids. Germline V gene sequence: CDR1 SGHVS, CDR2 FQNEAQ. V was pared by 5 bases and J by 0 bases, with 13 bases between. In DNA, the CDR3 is TGTGCCAGCAGCCAATCAGGGGACCCGAACACCGGGGAGCTGTTTTTT. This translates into CASSQSGDPNTGELFF. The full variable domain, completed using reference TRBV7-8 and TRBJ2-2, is GAGVSQSPRYKVAKRGQDVALRCDPISGHVSLFWYQQALGQGPEFLTYFQNEAQLDKSGLPSDRFFAERPEGSVSTLKIQRTQQEDSAVYLCASSQSGDPNTGELFFGEGSRLTVL.

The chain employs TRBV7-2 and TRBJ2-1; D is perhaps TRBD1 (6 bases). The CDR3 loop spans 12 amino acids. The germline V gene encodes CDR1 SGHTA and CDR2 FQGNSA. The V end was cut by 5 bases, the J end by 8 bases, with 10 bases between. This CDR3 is CASSPGADEQFF. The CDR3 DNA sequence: TGTGCCAGCAGCCCAGGGGCCGATGAGCAGTTCTTC. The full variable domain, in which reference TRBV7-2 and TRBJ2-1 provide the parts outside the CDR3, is GAGVSQSPSNKVTEKGKDVELRCDPISGHTALYWYRQSLGQGLEFLIYFQGNSAPDKSGLPSDRFSAERTGGSVSTLTIQRTQQEDSAVYLCASSPGADEQFFGPGTRLTVL.

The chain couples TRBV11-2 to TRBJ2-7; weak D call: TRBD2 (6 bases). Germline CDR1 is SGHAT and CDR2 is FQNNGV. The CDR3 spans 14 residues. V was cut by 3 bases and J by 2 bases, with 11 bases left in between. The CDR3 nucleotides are TGTGCCAGCAGCTTCTCCGGGGGACCCTACGAGCAGTACTTC. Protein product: CASSFSGGPYEQYF.

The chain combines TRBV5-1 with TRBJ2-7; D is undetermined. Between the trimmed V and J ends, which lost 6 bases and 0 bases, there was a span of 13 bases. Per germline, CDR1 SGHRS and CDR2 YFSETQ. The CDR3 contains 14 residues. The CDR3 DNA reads TGCGCCAGCACCCCCCAGACACTCTCCTACGAGCAGTACTTC. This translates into CASTPQTLSYEQYF.

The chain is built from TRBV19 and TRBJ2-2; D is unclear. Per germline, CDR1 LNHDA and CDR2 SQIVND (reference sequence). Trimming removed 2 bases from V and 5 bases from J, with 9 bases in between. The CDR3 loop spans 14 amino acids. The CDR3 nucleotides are TGTGCCAGTAGTATAAGCGCGCTAACCGGGGAGCTGTTTTTT. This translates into CASSISALTGELFF.

The CDR3 here is CSVELAGGEYEQYF. CDR3 nucleotide sequence: TGCAGCGTTGAACTGGCGGGGGGAGAGTACGAGCAGTACTTC. This chain uses TRBV29-1 with TRBJ2-7, with 8 bases fitting TRBD2. Germline CDR1 reads SQVTM; CDR2 reads ANQGSEA. V lost 2 bases and J lost 4; bases outside the gene matches: 7. The CDR3 is 14 residues long.

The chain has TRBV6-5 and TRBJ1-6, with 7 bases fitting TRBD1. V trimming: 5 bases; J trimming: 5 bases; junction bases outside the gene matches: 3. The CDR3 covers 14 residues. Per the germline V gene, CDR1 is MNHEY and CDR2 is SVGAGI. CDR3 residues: CASSRTGNNSPLHF. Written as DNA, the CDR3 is TGTGCCAGCAGTCGGACAGGCAATAATTCACCCCTCCACTTT.

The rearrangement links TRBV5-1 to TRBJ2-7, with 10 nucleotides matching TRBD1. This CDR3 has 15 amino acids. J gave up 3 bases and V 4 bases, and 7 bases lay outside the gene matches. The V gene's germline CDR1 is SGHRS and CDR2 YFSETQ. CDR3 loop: CASSDSGTGVYEQYF. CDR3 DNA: TGCGCCAGCAGCGATAGCGGGACAGGGGTCTACGAGCAGTACTTC.

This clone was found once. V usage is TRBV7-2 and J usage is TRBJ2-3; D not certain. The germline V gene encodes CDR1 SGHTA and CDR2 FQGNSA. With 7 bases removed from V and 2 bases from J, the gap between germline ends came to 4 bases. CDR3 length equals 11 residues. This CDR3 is CASTSTDTQYF. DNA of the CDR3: TGTGCCAGCACCTCCACAGATACGCAGTATTTT.

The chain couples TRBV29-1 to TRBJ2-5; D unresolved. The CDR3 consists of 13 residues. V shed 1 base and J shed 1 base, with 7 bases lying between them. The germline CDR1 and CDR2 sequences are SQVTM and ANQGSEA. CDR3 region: CSVEVRLQETQYF. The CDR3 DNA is TGCAGCGTTGAAGTGCGACTCCAAGAGACCCAGTACTTC.

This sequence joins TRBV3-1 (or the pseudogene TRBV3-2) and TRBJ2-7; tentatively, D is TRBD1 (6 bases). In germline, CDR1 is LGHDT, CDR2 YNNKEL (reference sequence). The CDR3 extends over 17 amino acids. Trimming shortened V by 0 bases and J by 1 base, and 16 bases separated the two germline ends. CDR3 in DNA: TGTGCCAGCAGCCAAGACCTTCGACAGGAGATTTCCTACGAGCAGTACTTC. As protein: CASSQDLRQEISYEQYF.

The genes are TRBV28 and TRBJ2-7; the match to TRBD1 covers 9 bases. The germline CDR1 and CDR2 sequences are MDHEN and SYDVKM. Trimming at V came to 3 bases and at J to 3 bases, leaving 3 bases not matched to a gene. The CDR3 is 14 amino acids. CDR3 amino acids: CASSLRTGVYEQYF. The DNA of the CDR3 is TGTGCCAGCAGTTTGAGGACAGGGGTCTACGAGCAGTACTTC.

This CDR3 is CASSQDRDFNQPQHF. The CDR3 nucleotides read TGCGCCAGCAGCCAAGACCGGGACTTTAATCAGCCCCAGCATTTT. The chain is built from TRBV4-3 and TRBJ1-5, with TRBD1 as a possible D gene (5 bases). This CDR3 contains 15 residues. Trimming removed 0 bases from V and 4 bases from J, with 10 bases in between. From germline, CDR1 is LGHNA and CDR2 YSLEER.

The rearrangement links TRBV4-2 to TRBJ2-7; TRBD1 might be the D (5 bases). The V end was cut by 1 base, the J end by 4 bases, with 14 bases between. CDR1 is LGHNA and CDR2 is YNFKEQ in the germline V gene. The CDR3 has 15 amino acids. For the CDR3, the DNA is TGTGCCAGCAGCCAAGGCGTCTCAGGGTCGTACGAGCAGTACTTC. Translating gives CASSQGVSGSYEQYF.

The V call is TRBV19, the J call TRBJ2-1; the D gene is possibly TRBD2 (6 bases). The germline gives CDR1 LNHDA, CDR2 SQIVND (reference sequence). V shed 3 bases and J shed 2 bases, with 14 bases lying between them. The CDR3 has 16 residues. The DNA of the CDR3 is TGTGCCAGTAGTATCGGGCCGGCGGGAACCTACAATGAGCAGTTCTTC. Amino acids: CASSIGPAGTYNEQFF.

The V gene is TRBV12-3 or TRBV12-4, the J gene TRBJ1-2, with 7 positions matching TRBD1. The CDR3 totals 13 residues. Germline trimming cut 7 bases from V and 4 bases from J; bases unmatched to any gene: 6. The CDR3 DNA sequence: TGTGCCAGCACGGCGGACAGGCTCTATGGCTACACCTTC. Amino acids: CASTADRLYGYTF.

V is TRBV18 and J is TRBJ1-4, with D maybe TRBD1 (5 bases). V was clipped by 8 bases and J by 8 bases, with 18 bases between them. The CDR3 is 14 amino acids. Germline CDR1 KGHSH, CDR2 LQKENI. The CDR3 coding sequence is TGTGCCAGCGCGAGGGACTCCGGTGGCGAAAAACTGTTTTTT. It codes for CASARDSGGEKLFF.

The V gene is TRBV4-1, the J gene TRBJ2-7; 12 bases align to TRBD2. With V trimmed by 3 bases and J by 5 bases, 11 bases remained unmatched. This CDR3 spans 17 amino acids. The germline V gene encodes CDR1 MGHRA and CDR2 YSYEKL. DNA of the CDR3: TGCGCCAGCAGCCAGGAAGGACTAGCGGGATTTGGGGACGAGCAGTACTTC. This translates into CASSQEGLAGFGDEQYF.

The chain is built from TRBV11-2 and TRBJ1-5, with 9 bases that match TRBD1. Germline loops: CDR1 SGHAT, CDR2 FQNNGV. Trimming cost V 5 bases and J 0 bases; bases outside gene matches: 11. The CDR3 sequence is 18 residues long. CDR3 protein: CASSPPGQGGGSNQPQHF. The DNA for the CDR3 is TGTGCCAGCAGCCCGCCGGGACAGGGTGGCGGTAGCAATCAGCCCCAGCATTTT.

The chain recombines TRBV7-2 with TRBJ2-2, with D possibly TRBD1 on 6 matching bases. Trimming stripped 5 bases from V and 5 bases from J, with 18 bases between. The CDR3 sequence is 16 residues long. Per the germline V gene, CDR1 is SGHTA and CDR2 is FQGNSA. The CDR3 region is CASSPTGPRGTGELFF. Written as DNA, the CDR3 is TGTGCCAGCAGCCCTACAGGGCCCCGGGGAACCGGGGAGCTGTTTTTT. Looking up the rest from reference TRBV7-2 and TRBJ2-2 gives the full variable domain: GAGVSQSPSNKVTEKGKDVELRCDPISGHTALYWYRQSLGQGLEFLIYFQGNSAPDKSGLPSDRFSAERTGGSVSTLTIQRTQQEDSAVYLCASSPTGPRGTGELFFGEGSRLTVL.

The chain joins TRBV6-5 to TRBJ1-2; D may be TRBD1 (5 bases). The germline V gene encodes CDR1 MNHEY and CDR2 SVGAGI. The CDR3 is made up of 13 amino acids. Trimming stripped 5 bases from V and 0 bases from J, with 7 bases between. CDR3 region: CASSRGANYGYTF. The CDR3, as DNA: TGTGCCAGCAGTCGGGGGGCTAACTATGGCTACACCTTC.

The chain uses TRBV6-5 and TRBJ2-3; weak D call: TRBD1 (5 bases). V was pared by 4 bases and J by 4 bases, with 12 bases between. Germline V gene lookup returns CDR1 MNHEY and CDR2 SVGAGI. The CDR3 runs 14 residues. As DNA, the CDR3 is TGTGCCAGCAGTTCTCAAAAAGGGGCAGATACGCAGTATTTT. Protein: CASSSQKGADTQYF.

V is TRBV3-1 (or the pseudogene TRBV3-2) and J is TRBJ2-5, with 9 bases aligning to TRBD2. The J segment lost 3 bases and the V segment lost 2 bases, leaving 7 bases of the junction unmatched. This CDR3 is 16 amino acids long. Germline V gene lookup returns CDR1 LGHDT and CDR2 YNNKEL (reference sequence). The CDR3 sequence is CASSQRRIAGEETQYF. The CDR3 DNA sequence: TGTGCCAGCAGCCAAAGACGAATAGCGGGAGAAGAGACCCAGTACTTC.

The CDR3 sequence: CASSPYRGNTGELFF. As DNA, the CDR3 is TGTGCCAGCAGTCCCTACAGGGGGAACACCGGGGAGCTGTTTTTT. J is TRBJ2-2 and V is TRBV6-4; 7 positions match TRBD1. V lost 5 bases and J lost 1; bases outside the gene matches: 4. This CDR3 has 15 residues. Germline CDR1 MRHNA, CDR2 SNTAGT.